This is a list of T cell receptor beta chains from one sample in a study of blood T cell repertoires in COVID-19. Generated by immunoSEQ multiplex PCR, the TCRdb table keeps only in-frame clones and is missing some. Among around 65,000 clones listed, more than 75% were seen once. What was sequenced was peripheral blood. These receptors came from a human donor in a cohort sampled during active COVID-19. CDR3s include the opening cysteine and the closing phenylalanine or tryptophan. A D gene is named only where the DNA matches it firmly. Only part of the rows carry a size: once, few, many, or a class if the clone is expanded.

clone size: .
V gene: TRBV4-3
J gene: TRBJ2-1
D gene: .
CDR3 DNA: TGCGCCAGCAGCCAAGGGTTGGGACATAACCAAGGCGAGCAGTTCTTC
CDR3 protein: CASSQGLGHNQGEQFF

clone size: .
V gene: TRBV2
J gene: TRBJ1-6
D gene: .
CDR3 DNA: TGTGCCAGCATATGGGGGCAGAATTCACCCCTCCACTTT
CDR3 protein: CASIWGQNSPLHF

clone size: .
V gene: TRBV4-2
J gene: TRBJ2-3
D gene: TRBD2
CDR3 DNA: TGTGCCAGCAGCCAAGTGGTTCAGCGGGAGGGCACAGATACGCAGTATTTT
CDR3 protein: CASSQVVQREGTDTQYF

clone size: .
V gene: TRBV24-1
J gene: TRBJ2-1
D gene: .
CDR3 DNA: TGTGCCACCAGTGATTTCGGTCAGGGGAACAATGAGCAGTTCTTC
CDR3 protein: CATSDFGQGNNEQFF

clone size: once
V gene: TRBV11-2
J gene: TRBJ2-2
D gene: .
CDR3 DNA: TGTGCCAGCAGCTTAGGATGGGGCAACACCGGGGAGCTGTTTTTT
CDR3 protein: CASSLGWGNTGELFF

clone size: .
V gene: TRBV5-1
J gene: TRBJ1-4
D gene: .
CDR3 DNA: TGCGCCAGCAGCGGACAGCCCCGCAATGAAAAACTGTTTTTT
CDR3 protein: CASSGQPRNEKLFF

clone size: once
V gene: TRBV29-1
J gene: TRBJ2-5
D gene: .
CDR3 DNA: TGCAGCGTTGCTCCACAGGGCGGTGAGACCCAGTACTTC
CDR3 protein: CSVAPQGGETQYF

clone size: .
V gene: TRBV10-3
J gene: TRBJ2-1
D gene: TRBD1
CDR3 DNA: TGTGCCATCACTGACAGGGTCTACAATGAGCAGTTCTTC
CDR3 protein: CAITDRVYNEQFF

clone size: .
V gene: TRBV11-3
J gene: TRBJ2-7
D gene: TRBD2
CDR3 DNA: TGTGCCAGCAGCTTAGGACTCTCCCAGCGGGGAAGACTATACGAGCAGTACTTC
CDR3 protein: CASSLGLSQRGRLYEQYF

clone size: once
V gene: TRBV28
J gene: TRBJ1-2
D gene: TRBD1
CDR3 DNA: TGTGCCTGGGGACAGGTTAACTATGGCTACACCTTC
CDR3 protein: CAWGQVNYGYTF

clone size: .
V gene: TRBV21-1
J gene: TRBJ2-7
D gene: .
CDR3 DNA: TGTGCCAGCAGCACGACTTGGACTAACCGAACCTACGAGCAGTACTTC
CDR3 protein: CASSTTWTNRTYEQYF

clone size: .
V gene: TRBV6-2/TRBV6-3
J gene: TRBJ1-2
D gene: TRBD1
CDR3 DNA: TGTGCCAGCAGTACAGGGACAGCGGGCTATGGCTACACCTTC
CDR3 protein: CASSTGTAGYGYTF

clone size: .
V gene: TRBV29-1
J gene: TRBJ1-1
D gene: .
CDR3 DNA: TGCAGGTACAGGATAATGAACACTGAAGCTTTCTTT
CDR3 protein: CRYRIMNTEAFF

clone size: once
V gene: TRBV3-1/TRBV3-2
J gene: TRBJ1-2
D gene: .
CDR3 DNA: TGTGCCAGCAGCCCAGGGGAGAACTATGGCTACACCTTC
CDR3 protein: CASSPGENYGYTF

clone size: .
V gene: TRBV28
J gene: TRBJ1-3
D gene: .
CDR3 DNA: TGTGCCAGCTTTTCGGGGGGGGCGAGCTCTGGAAACACCATATATTTT
CDR3 protein: CASFSGGASSGNTIYF

clone size: .
V gene: TRBV28
J gene: TRBJ1-2
D gene: .
CDR3 DNA: TGTGCCAGCAGTCCACCACTGAGGGACACGCGTATAGACTATGGCTACACCTTC
CDR3 protein: CASSPPLRDTRIDYGYTF

clone size: once
V gene: TRBV18
J gene: TRBJ2-2
D gene: .
CDR3 DNA: TGTGCCAGCTCACCTCGTAACACCGGGGAGCTGTTTTTT
CDR3 protein: CASSPRNTGELFF

clone size: .
V gene: TRBV28
J gene: TRBJ1-2
D gene: .
CDR3 DNA: TGTGCCAGCAGACAGGCTAACTATGGCTACACCTTC
CDR3 protein: CASRQANYGYTF

clone size: .
V gene: TRBV11-2
J gene: TRBJ2-3
D gene: .
CDR3 DNA: TGTGCCAGCAGCCCAAGACTTGCGGGTACGCAGTATTTT
CDR3 protein: CASSPRLAGTQYF

clone size: .
V gene: TRBV19
J gene: TRBJ2-7
D gene: .
CDR3 DNA: TGTGCCAGTAGTATAGGAACTGAGGCCTACGAGCAGTACTTC
CDR3 protein: CASSIGTEAYEQYF

clone size: .
V gene: TRBV5-1
J gene: TRBJ2-5
D gene: TRBD1
CDR3 DNA: TGCGCCAGCAGCCGGGACAGCCAGCAAGAGACCCAGTACTTC
CDR3 protein: CASSRDSQQETQYF

clone size: .
V gene: TRBV4-1
J gene: TRBJ2-1
D gene: TRBD2
CDR3 DNA: TGCGCCAGCAGCCCCCACGGACTAGCGGGGAATGAGCAGTTCTTC
CDR3 protein: CASSPHGLAGNEQFF

clone size: .
V gene: TRBV20-1
J gene: TRBJ1-3
D gene: .
CDR3 DNA: TGCAGTGCTAGTCAGGGCCCCCTCGGAAACACCATATATTTT
CDR3 protein: CSASQGPLGNTIYF

clone size: .
V gene: TRBV7-2
J gene: TRBJ2-5
D gene: .
CDR3 DNA: TGTGCCAGCAGCTTAAATGGGGGCCCAGGTGTGGAGACCCAGTACTTC
CDR3 protein: CASSLNGGPGVETQYF

clone size: few
V gene: TRBV19
J gene: TRBJ1-5
D gene: .
CDR3 DNA: TGTGCCAGTAAGACCCGGGACTCCGGTGGTAATCAGCCCCAGCATTTT
CDR3 protein: CASKTRDSGGNQPQHF

clone size: .
V gene: TRBV7-2
J gene: TRBJ1-1
D gene: TRBD1
CDR3 DNA: TGTGCCAGCAGCCCGGACAGGAACTCGAACACTGAAGCTTTCTTT
CDR3 protein: CASSPDRNSNTEAFF

clone size: .
V gene: TRBV7-8
J gene: TRBJ2-7
D gene: .
CDR3 DNA: TGTGCCAGCAGAGGGATTAGCGGATCCTACGAGCAGTACTTC
CDR3 protein: CASRGISGSYEQYF

clone size: few
V gene: TRBV28
J gene: TRBJ1-5
D gene: TRBD1
CDR3 DNA: TGTGCCAGCAGTTTGACAGGGGTTATGAAGCCCCAGCATTTT
CDR3 protein: CASSLTGVMKPQHF

clone size: .
V gene: TRBV18
J gene: TRBJ2-5
D gene: .
CDR3 DNA: TGTGCCAGCTCACCCGGGGTGAGCGGAGAGACCCAGTACTTC
CDR3 protein: CASSPGVSGETQYF